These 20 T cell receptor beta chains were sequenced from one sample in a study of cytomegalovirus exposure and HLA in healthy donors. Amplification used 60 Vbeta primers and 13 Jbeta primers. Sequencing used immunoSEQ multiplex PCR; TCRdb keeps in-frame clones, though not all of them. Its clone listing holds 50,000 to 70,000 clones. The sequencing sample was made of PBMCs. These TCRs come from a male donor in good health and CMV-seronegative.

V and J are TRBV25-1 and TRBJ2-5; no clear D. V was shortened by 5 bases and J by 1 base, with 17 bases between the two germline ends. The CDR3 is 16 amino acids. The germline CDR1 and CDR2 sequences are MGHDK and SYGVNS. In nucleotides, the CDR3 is TGTGCCAGCAGTCCCGGTGGAAGCGTTTTCCAAGAGACCCAGTACTTC. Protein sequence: CASSPGGSVFQETQYF.

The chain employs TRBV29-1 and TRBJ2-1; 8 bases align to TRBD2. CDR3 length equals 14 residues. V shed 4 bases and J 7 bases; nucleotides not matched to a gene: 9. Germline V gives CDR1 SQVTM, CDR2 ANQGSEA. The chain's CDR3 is CSVGAGGVGNEQFF. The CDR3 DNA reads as TGCAGCGTTGGGGCGGGAGGAGTGGGAAATGAGCAGTTCTTC.

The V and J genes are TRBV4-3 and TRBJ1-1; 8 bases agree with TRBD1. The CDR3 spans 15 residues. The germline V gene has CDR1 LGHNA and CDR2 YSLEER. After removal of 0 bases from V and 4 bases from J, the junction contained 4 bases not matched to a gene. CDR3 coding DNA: TGCGCCAGCAGCCAAGAGACAGGGGAGGGCACTGAAGCTTTCTTT. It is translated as CASSQETGEGTEAFF.

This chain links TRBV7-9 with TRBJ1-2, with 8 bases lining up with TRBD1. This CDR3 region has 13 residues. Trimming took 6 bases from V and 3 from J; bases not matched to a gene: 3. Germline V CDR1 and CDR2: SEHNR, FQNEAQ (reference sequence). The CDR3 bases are TGTGCCAGCAGAGAACAGGGGGACTATGGCTACACCTTC. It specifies CASREQGDYGYTF.

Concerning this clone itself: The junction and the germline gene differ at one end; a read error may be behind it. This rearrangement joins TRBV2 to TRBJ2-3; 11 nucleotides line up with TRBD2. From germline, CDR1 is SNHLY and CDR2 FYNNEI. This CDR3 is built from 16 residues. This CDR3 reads CASSATLAGGGDKQYF. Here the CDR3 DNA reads TGTGCCAGCAGCGCCACCCTAGCGGGAGGAGGAGATAAGCAGTATTTT.

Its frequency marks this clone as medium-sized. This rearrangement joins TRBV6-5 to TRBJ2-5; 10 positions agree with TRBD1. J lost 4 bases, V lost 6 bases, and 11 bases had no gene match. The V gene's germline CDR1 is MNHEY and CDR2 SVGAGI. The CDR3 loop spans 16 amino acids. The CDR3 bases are TGTGCCAGCAGCTACCTCGACAGGGGGCGAGGAGAGACCCAGTACTTC. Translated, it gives CASSYLDRGRGETQYF.

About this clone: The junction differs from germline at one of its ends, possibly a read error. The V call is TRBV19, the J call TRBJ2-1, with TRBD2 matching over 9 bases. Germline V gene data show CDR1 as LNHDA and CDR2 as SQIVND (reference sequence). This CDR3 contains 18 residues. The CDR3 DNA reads TGTGCCAGTAGTATAGCGGTTGGTAGCGGGAGCTCCGACAATGAGCAGTTCTTC. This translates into CASSIAVGSGSSDNEQFF.

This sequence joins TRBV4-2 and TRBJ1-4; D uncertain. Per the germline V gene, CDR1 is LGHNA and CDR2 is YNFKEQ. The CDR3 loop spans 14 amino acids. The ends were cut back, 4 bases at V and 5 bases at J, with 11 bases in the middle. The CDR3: CASSLPRENEKLFF. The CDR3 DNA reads TGTGCCAGCAGCCTGCCGAGGGAGAATGAAAAACTGTTTTTT.

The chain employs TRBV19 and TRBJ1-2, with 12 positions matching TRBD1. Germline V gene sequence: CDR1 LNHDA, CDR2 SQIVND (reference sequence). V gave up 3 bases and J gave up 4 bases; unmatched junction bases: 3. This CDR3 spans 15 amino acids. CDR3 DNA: TGTGCCAGTAGTATCTGGGACAGGGGGCTCTATGGCTACACCTTC. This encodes CASSIWDRGLYGYTF.

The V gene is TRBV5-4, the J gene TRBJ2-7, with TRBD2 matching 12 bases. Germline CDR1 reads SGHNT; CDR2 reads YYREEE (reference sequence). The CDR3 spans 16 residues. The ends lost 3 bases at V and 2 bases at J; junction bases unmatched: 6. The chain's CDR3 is CASSSGTSGHAYEQYF. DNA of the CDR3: TGTGCCAGCAGCTCCGGGACTAGCGGGCACGCCTACGAGCAGTACTTC.

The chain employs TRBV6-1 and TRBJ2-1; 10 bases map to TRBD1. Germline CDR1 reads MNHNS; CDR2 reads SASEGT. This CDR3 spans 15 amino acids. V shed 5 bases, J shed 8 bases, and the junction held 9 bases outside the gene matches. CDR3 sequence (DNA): TGTGCCAGCAGTTCCCGGACAGGGGGTAAGGATGAGCAGTTCTTC. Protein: CASSSRTGGKDEQFF.

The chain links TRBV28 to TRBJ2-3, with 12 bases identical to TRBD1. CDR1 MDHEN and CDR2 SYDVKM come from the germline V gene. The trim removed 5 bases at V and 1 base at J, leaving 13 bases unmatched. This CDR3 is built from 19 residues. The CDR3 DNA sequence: TGTGCCAGCAGTCTCCCGGGACAGGGGGCCCCGGTAGGCACAGATACGCAGTATTTT. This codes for CASSLPGQGAPVGTDTQYF.

The CDR3 loop reads CASSLMGGINEKLFF. CDR3 sequence (DNA): TGTGCCAGCAGCTTAATGGGGGGTATTAATGAAAAACTGTTTTTT. This chain links TRBV7-2 with TRBJ1-4, with D perhaps matching TRBD1 (5 bases). V was trimmed by 2 bases and J by 4 bases, leaving 11 bases between them. The CDR3 is made up of 15 amino acids. Germline V lookup: CDR1 SGHTA, CDR2 FQGNSA.

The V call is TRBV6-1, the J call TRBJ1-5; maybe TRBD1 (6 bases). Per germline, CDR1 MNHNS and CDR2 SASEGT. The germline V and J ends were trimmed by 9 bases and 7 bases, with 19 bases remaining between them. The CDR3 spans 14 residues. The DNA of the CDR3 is TGTGCCAGTGGAGAAATAGGTACAGGGCAGCCCCAGCATTTT. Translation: CASGEIGTGQPQHF.

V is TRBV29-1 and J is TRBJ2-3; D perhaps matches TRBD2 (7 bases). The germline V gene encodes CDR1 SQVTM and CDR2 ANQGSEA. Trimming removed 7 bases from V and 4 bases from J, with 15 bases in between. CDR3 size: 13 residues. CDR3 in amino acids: CSAGRGRADTQYF. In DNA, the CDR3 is TGCAGCGCGGGGAGGGGGAGGGCAGATACGCAGTATTTT.

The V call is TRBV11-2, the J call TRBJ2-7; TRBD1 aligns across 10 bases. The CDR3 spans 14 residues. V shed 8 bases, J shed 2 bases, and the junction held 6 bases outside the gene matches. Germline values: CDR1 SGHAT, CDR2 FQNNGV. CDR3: CASSTGQGPYEQYF. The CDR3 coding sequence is TGTGCCAGCTCAACGGGACAGGGGCCCTACGAGCAGTACTTC.

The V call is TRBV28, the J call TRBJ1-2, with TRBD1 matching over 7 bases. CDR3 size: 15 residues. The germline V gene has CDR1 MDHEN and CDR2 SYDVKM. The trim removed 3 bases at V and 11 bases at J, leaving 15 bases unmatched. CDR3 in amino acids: CASSFPDRVGTWYTF. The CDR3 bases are TGTGCCAGCAGTTTCCCCGACAGGGTGGGTACGTGGTACACCTTC.

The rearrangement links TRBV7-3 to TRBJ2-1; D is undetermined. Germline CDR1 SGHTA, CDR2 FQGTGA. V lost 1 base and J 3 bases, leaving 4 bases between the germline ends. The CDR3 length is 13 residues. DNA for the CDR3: TGTGCCAGCAGCTTAATTCACTACAATGAGCAGTTCTTC. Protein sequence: CASSLIHYNEQFF.

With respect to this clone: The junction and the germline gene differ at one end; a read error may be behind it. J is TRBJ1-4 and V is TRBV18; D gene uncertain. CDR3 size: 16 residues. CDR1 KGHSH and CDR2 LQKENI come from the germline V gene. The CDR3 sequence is CASAPPGGRSQEKLFF. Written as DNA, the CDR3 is TGTGCCAGCGCACCACCGGGAGGGAGGTCACAAGAAAAACTGTTTTTT.

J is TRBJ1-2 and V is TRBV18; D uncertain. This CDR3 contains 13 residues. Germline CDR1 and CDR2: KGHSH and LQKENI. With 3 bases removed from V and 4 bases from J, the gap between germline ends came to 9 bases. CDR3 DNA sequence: TGTGCCAGCTCACCGAGGATTACCTATGGCTACACCTTC. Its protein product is CASSPRITYGYTF.